One and the same sample provided the 18 T cell receptor beta chains below, sequenced in a study of T cells in Graves' hyperthyroidism and ophthalmopathy. Amplification targeted TCR beta CDR3 regions from RNA transcripts. The HTBI primer set served for first-round RT-PCR of the TCR CDR3. In TCRdb, the multiplex PCR reads were re-called with MiXCR into one record per CDR3 protein. The repertoire has around 500,000 distinct CDR3 sequences, about 20% of them found once; the top ten carry roughly 49%. Sequenced: blood. These receptor sequences come from a woman in her 70s with Graves' ophthalmopathy.

The rearrangement uses TRBV6-2 or TRBV6-3 and TRBJ2-3; 12 positions match TRBD2. V trimming: 0 bases; J trimming: 0 bases; junction bases outside the gene matches: 1. Germline V gene sequence: CDR1 MNHEY, CDR2 SVGEGT. CDR3 length: 17 amino acids. The CDR3 DNA reads as TGTGCCAGCAGTTACTCCGGACTAGCGGGAAGCACAGATACGCAGTATTTT. Translation: CASSYSGLAGSTDTQYF.

CDR3 residues: CASNTGDSYNSPLHF. The CDR3 DNA reads TGTGCCAGTAACACGGGGGACAGCTATAATTCACCCCTCCACTTT. This chain connects TRBV19 to TRBJ1-6; 7 positions agree with TRBD1. J gave up 3 bases and V 7 bases, and 6 bases lay outside the gene matches. Germline CDR1 reads LNHDA; CDR2 reads SQIVND (reference sequence). This CDR3 has 15 amino acids.

In its sample, this clonotype was seen a few times. The rearrangement links TRBV12-5 to TRBJ2-1, with TRBD2 matching 7 bases. From germline, CDR1 is LGHNT and CDR2 FRNRAP. The CDR3 is 17 amino acids. V dropped 4 bases and J dropped 2; count of bases not matched to a gene: 11. The CDR3 DNA follows: TGTGCTAGTGGTTCAACACCCTTCGCGGGAGCCTACAATGAGCAGTTCTTC. Amino acid sequence: CASGSTPFAGAYNEQFF.

There are many counts of this clonotype. The chain joins TRBV20-1 to TRBJ2-3, with D perhaps matching TRBD1 (6 bases). CDR3 size: 15 residues. Germline assignment: CDR1 DFQATT and CDR2 SNEGSKA (reference sequence). V lost 6 bases to trimming and J lost 4 bases, with 20 bases between them. The CDR3: CSADLRQVPSDTQYF. For the CDR3, the DNA is TGCAGTGCAGACCTTAGACAGGTACCTTCAGATACGCAGTATTTT.

The chain couples TRBV20-1 to TRBJ2-5, with 7 positions matching TRBD2. Per the germline V gene, CDR1 is DFQATT and CDR2 is SNEGSKA (reference sequence). The CDR3 sequence is 15 residues long. V lost 5 bases to trimming and J lost 2 bases; unmatched junction nucleotides: 11. The CDR3 reads CSASSGAGSQETQYF. DNA of the CDR3: TGCAGTGCTTCGAGCGGGGCGGGTTCACAAGAGACCCAGTACTTC.

A note on this clonotype: Since a much larger clone is just one base distant, this may be a read error. The chain recombines TRBV7-2 with TRBJ1-1, with no clear D. The CDR3 extends over 13 amino acids. Germline assignment: CDR1 SGHTA and CDR2 FQGNSA. The CDR3 reads CASSPGSNTEALF. CDR3 DNA sequence: TGTGCCAGCAGCCCGGGTTCGAACACTGAAGCTCTCTTT. Full variable domain (missing parts from reference TRBV7-2 and TRBJ1-1): GAGVSQSPSNKVTEKGKDVELRCDPISGHTALYWYRQSLGQGLEFLIYFQGNSAPDKSGLPSDRFSAERTGGSVSTLTIQRTQQEDSAVYLCASSPGSNTEALFGQGTRLTVV.

The rearrangement uses TRBV11-2 and TRBJ2-5; 8 bases are shared with TRBD2. Germline V lookup: CDR1 SGHAT, CDR2 FQNNGV. The CDR3 runs to 16 residues. Unmatched junction bases numbered 15, after V lost 8 bases and J lost 4 bases. The CDR3 sequence: CASSRGGLAGIETQYF. The CDR3 DNA sequence: TGTGCCAGCTCGAGGGGTGGGCTAGCGGGTATAGAGACCCAGTACTTC. The full variable domain, rest sourced from reference TRBV11-2 and TRBJ2-5, is EAGVAQSPRYKIIEKRQSVAFWCNPISGHATLYWYQQILGQGPKLLIQFQNNGVVDDSQLPKDRFSAERLKGVDSTLKIQPAKLEDSAVYLCASSRGGLAGIETQYFGPGTRLLVL.

This clonotype was seen more than once but under ten times. The genes are TRBV6-6 and TRBJ2-7, with 7 nucleotides matching TRBD1. The CDR3 spans 13 residues. Germline V CDR1 and CDR2: MNHNY, SVGAGI (reference sequence). V lost 0 bases and J lost 7; bases outside the gene matches: 3. DNA for the CDR3: TGTGCCAGCAGTTACTCAGGGGGCGGAGAGCAGTACTTC. Translation gives CASSYSGGGEQYF.

This clonotype appeared a few times. This chain connects TRBV12-5 to TRBJ2-1, with 9 bases that match TRBD1. The CDR3 loop spans 15 amino acids. With V trimmed by 4 bases and J by 7 bases, 8 bases remained unmatched. Germline CDR1 reads LGHNT; CDR2 reads FRNRAP. This CDR3 is CASGSHKTGGNEQFF. CDR3 coding DNA: TGTGCTAGTGGTTCACACAAGACAGGGGGGAATGAGCAGTTCTTC.

The rearrangement joins TRBV20-1 to TRBJ2-4; the match to TRBD2 covers 9 bases. The V gene end was trimmed by 6 bases and the J gene end by 4 bases; junction bases not matched to a gene: 13. The V gene's germline CDR1 is DFQATT and CDR2 SNEGSKA (reference sequence). CDR3 length: 16 residues. The CDR3: CSAGGTSRRVKNIQYF. The DNA of the CDR3 is TGCAGTGCCGGCGGGACTAGCAGGAGGGTTAAAAACATTCAGTACTTC.

About this clonotype: The junction departs from the called germline gene at one end, perhaps through a read error. The chain uses TRBV2 and TRBJ1-1; D is undetermined. Germline-derived CDR1 and CDR2 are SNHLY and FYNNEI. This CDR3 spans 15 amino acids. The CDR3 protein is CASSQELVIGTEAFF. CDR3 DNA: TGCGCCAGCAGCCAAGAGCTTGTTATTGGGACTGAAGCTTTCTTT.

The chain has TRBV5-1 and TRBJ2-5; maybe TRBD1 (6 bases). The CDR3 sequence is 16 residues long. V lost 2 bases and J lost 1, with 15 bases in between. Looked up from germline, CDR1 is SGHRS and CDR2 is YFSETQ. The CDR3 reads CASSLGQTGPQETQYF. CDR3 in DNA: TGCGCCAGCAGCTTAGGACAGACCGGCCCCCAAGAGACCCAGTACTTC.

This clonotype occurred a few times. This chain joins TRBV15 and TRBJ1-3, with D tentatively TRBD1 (5 bases). In germline, CDR1 is LNHNV, CDR2 YYDKDF (reference sequence). This CDR3 contains 18 residues. Trimming stripped 5 bases from V and 0 bases from J, with 20 bases between. The CDR3 loop is CATSLFRDLRSSGNTIYF. DNA of the CDR3: TGTGCCACCAGCCTGTTCCGGGACTTACGAAGCTCTGGAAACACCATATATTTT.

This clonotype showed up just a few times. The gene calls are TRBV5-1 and TRBJ2-1, with D unresolved. Germline CDR1 SGHRS, CDR2 YFSETQ. The CDR3 sequence is 12 residues long. The germline V and J ends were trimmed by 0 bases and 9 bases, with 7 bases remaining between them. The CDR3 DNA follows: TGCGCCAGCAGCTTGGACGCGACTGAGCAGTTCTTC. This codes for CASSLDATEQFF.

V usage is TRBV30 and J usage is TRBJ1-1, with 12 bases aligning to TRBD1. V gave up 1 base and J gave up 1 base; unmatched junction bases: 7. CDR3 length: 17 amino acids. Germline-derived CDR1 and CDR2 are GTSNPN and SVGIG (reference sequence). CDR3 protein: CAWSELPGQGANTEAFF. The CDR3 DNA reads as TGTGCCTGGAGTGAGTTGCCGGGACAGGGGGCGAACACTGAAGCTTTCTTT. The full variable domain, its missing parts supplied by reference TRBV30 and TRBJ1-1, is SQTIHQWPATLVQPVGSPLSLECTVEGTSNPNLYWYRQAAGRGLQLLFYSVGIGQISSEVPQNLSASRPQDRQFILSSKKLLLSDSGFYLCAWSELPGQGANTEAFFGQGTRLTVV.

In its sample, this clonotype was seen a few times. The genes are TRBV7-9 and TRBJ2-1; D is unresolved. The germline V gene encodes CDR1 SEHNR and CDR2 FQNEAQ (reference sequence). This CDR3 comprises 16 residues. The V end was cut by 1 base, the J end by 3 bases, with 13 bases between. The CDR3, as DNA: TGTGCCAGCAGCTTAGGGGCGGCCTGGGGCTACAATGAGCAGTTCTTC. Its translation: CASSLGAAWGYNEQFF. The entire variable domain, with the rest obtained from reference TRBV7-9 and TRBJ2-1, is as follows: DTGVSQNPRHKITKRGQNVTFRCDPISEHNRLYWYRQTLGQGPEFLTYFQNEAQLEKSRLLSDRFSAERPKGSFSTLEIQRTEQGDSAMYLCASSLGAAWGYNEQFFGPGTRLTVL.

This clonotype was recorded many times. J is TRBJ1-1 and V is TRBV6-1; TRBD1 aligns across 11 bases. The trim removed 5 bases at V and 1 base at J, leaving 15 bases unmatched. The CDR3 loop spans 19 amino acids. In germline, CDR1 is MNHNS, CDR2 SASEGT. CDR3 nucleotide sequence: TGTGCCAGCAGTCCTTCCTGGGGGACAGGGGGACTCGGGAACACTGAAGCTTTCTTT. Amino acids: CASSPSWGTGGLGNTEAFF.

The chain combines TRBV19 with TRBJ2-1, with unresolved D. CDR1 and CDR2 from the germline V gene are LNHDA and SQIVND (reference sequence). CDR3 length: 15 amino acids. Trimming removed 7 bases from V and 2 bases from J, with 15 bases in between. This CDR3 is CASKRRTLAYNEQFF. The CDR3 coding sequence is TGTGCCAGTAAACGGAGAACCTTAGCCTACAATGAGCAGTTCTTC.